The source of this T cell receptor (beta chain) is a study of blood T cell repertoires in COVID-19. In the study overall: There were acute and convalescent COVID-19 samples, and they came from the United States, Italy and Spain.

The sample holds one count of this clone. V shed 5 bases and J shed 1 base, with 15 bases lying between them. Germline lookup yields CDR1 SGHTA and CDR2 FQGTGA. This CDR3 has 16 residues. Those who participated ranged in age from about 18 to 89 years and resided in 20 to 30 US areas. Categorization into cohorts depended on clinical history that participants reported. As processed by the authors: Amplified reference gene primers provided the basis for estimating nucleated cell counts. Using immunoSEQ multiplex PCR, the repertoire was profiled, and TCRdb retains in-frame clones only, with some absent. The V and J calls and clone size are taken from that table; D and trimming were inferred from the DNA. The sample shows just over 250,000 clones, around 80% of them seen only once.

This sequence was found in a young man with acute COVID-19. The rearrangement joins TRBV7-3 to TRBJ2-1; TRBD2 is a possible D gene (6 bases). What was sequenced was PBMCs or T cells enriched from blood (not recorded which). The CDR3: CASSPTLGGSYNEQFF. The DNA for the CDR3 is TGTGCCAGCAGCCCTACTTTGGGGGGTTCCTACAATGAGCAGTTCTTC.